The source of this TCR beta chain is a study of OX40 agonist ivuxolimab in advanced cancers. Study as a whole: Ivuxolimab was administered intravenously to patients at 0.01 to 10 mg/kg every 2 weeks.

Remarks on this clone: Its antigen is unknown.

V was clipped by 5 bases and J by 7 bases, with 15 bases between them. This CDR3 contains 15 residues. Germline CDR1 and CDR2: SGHTA and FQGNSA. Findings and caveats of the study: At 0.1-3.0 mg/kg, partial responders had clonal expansion among the lowest observed. At 0.1 to 3.0 mg/kg, clonal expansion of CD4+ and CD8+ blood T cells had occurred by week 6. In a subset of nonresponders, normalized T-cell clonal expansion was also low.

The protocol was immunoSEQ multiplex PCR, while the TCRdb copy is restricted to in-frame clones and leaves out a portion. The profile shows 25,000 to 35,000 clones, roughly 80% of them singletons. The TCR sequence derives from an adult with an advanced solid tumor such as melanoma, head and neck, liver or kidney cancer. The chain combines TRBV7-2 with TRBJ1-6; perhaps TRBD1 as D (6 bases). The sample in question was CD4+ or CD8+ T cells sorted from blood, obtained in a trial of the OX40 agonist ivuxolimab. CDR3 sequence reads: CASSQVWTANSPLHF. The CDR3, as DNA: TGTGCCAGCAGCCAGGTATGGACAGCGAATTCACCCCTCCACTTT.